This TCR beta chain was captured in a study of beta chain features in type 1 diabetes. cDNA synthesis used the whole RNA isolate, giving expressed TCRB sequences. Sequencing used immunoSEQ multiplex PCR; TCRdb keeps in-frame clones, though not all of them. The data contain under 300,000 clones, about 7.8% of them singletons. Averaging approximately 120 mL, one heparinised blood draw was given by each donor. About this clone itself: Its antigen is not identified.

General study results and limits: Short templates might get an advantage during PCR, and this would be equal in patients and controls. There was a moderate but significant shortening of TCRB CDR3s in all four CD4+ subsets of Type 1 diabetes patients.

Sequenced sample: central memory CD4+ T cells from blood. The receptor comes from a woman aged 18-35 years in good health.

The CDR3 reads CASSMDRDSPLHF. CDR3 nucleotide sequence: TGCGCCAGCAGCATGGACAGGGATTCACCCCTCCACTTT. The chain joins TRBV5-1 to TRBJ1-6, with TRBD1 matching over 8 bases. Unmatched junction bases numbered 2, after V lost 4 bases and J lost 8 bases. Germline CDR1 reads SGHRS; CDR2 reads YFSETQ. This CDR3 has 13 amino acids.